Listed here are 19 T cell receptor beta chains from one sample, sequenced in a study of blood T cell repertoires in COVID-19. Generated by immunoSEQ multiplex PCR, the TCRdb table keeps only in-frame clones and is missing some. The profile shows 190,000 or so clones, roughly three quarters of them singletons. Material: peripheral blood. The receptors were gathered from a woman aged 80 or over with COVID-19, enrolled during active disease.

J is TRBJ2-1 and V is TRBV18; TRBD2 matches at 13 bases. This CDR3 comprises 16 residues. V was pared by 3 bases and J by 9 bases, with 8 bases of the junction left unmatched. The germline V gene encodes CDR1 KGHSH and CDR2 LQKENI. The CDR3 bases are TGTGCCAGCTCACCTCCACTAGCGGGAGGGCCCCGTGAGCAGTTCTTC. Translation: CASSPPLAGGPREQFF.

This chain connects TRBV21-1 to TRBJ2-3; the tabulated D call, TRBD2, remains unverified against the DNA. TRBV21-1 is an annotated pseudogene. The CDR3 has 17 residues. The CDR3, as DNA: TGTGCCAGCCGCCTTCGAACTGGACTAGCGGAAACAGATACGCAGTATTTT. This gives the protein CASRLRTGLAETDTQYF.

The chain has TRBV10-2 and TRBJ2-3; 7 bases fit TRBD2. The CDR3 spans 16 residues. Unmatched junction bases numbered 4, after V lost 1 base and J lost 0 bases. From germline, CDR1 is WSHSY and CDR2 SAAADI. The CDR3 DNA reads as TGCGCCAGCAGTGAGTTAGCGGGTTCTAGCACAGATACGCAGTATTTT. Protein sequence: CASSELAGSSTDTQYF.

V usage is TRBV11-3 and J usage is TRBJ2-1, with TRBD1 matching over 9 bases. The germline V gene encodes CDR1 SGHNT and CDR2 YENEEA. This CDR3 contains 13 residues. With 4 bases clipped from V and 6 bases from J, the junction kept 1 base outside the gene matches. This CDR3 is CASSSTGGNEQFF. The CDR3 DNA sequence: TGTGCCAGCAGCTCGACAGGGGGCAATGAGCAGTTCTTC.

The table lists this clone with a few counts. The chain links TRBV28 to TRBJ2-1; maybe TRBD1 (12 bases). Germline V lookup: CDR1 MDHEN, CDR2 SYDVKM. The CDR3 spans 21 residues. Trimming removed 3 bases at V and 3 bases at J, with 30 bases between. CDR3 residues: CASSLGTGGGRLAGNYNEQFF. The CDR3 nucleotides read TGTGCCAGCAGTTTGGGGACAGGGGGCGGACGACTAGCGGGAAACTACAATGAGCAGTTCTTC.

The chain combines TRBV18 with TRBJ1-1; no clear D. The CDR3 totals 14 residues. V lost 4 bases and J 1 base, leaving 10 bases between the germline ends. Germline values: CDR1 KGHSH, CDR2 LQKENI. The CDR3 reads CASSLYRGNTEAFF. CDR3 DNA sequence: TGTGCCAGCTCACTTTACCGAGGGAACACTGAAGCTTTCTTT.

The CDR3, as DNA: TGTGCCAGCAGCTCCTCACAGGGGGCAAACTATGGCTACACCTTC. Translation gives CASSSSQGANYGYTF. The chain carries TRBV5-5 and TRBJ1-2, with 9 bases aligning to TRBD1. Germline-derived CDR1 and CDR2 are SGHKS and YYEKEE (reference sequence). V lost 3 bases to trimming and J lost 2 bases; unmatched junction nucleotides: 5. The CDR3 extends over 15 amino acids.

This rearrangement joins TRBV29-1 to TRBJ2-6; 8 bases are a match to TRBD1. This CDR3 has 14 amino acids. Trimming at V came to 5 bases and at J to 2 bases, leaving 2 bases not matched to a gene. From germline, CDR1 is SQVTM and CDR2 ANQGSEA. The CDR3 protein is CSVLDRAGANVLTF. CDR3 sequence (DNA): TGCAGCGTTCTGGACAGGGCTGGGGCCAACGTCCTGACTTTC.

The gene calls are TRBV6-2 or TRBV6-3 and TRBJ1-5; D ambiguous. V lost 1 base, J lost 4 bases, and 8 bases lay in between. CDR3 size: 14 residues. CDR1 is MNHEY, CDR2 SVGEGT, per germline. CDR3 amino acids: CASSYLQSNQPQHF. Here the CDR3 DNA reads TGTGCCAGCAGTTACTTACAGAGTAATCAGCCCCAGCATTTT.

This sequence joins TRBV27 and TRBJ1-6; a weak D match, TRBD1 (5 bases). The CDR3 spans 16 residues. V was clipped by 4 bases and J by 9 bases, with 19 bases between them. The germline V gene has CDR1 MNHEY and CDR2 SMNVEV (reference sequence). The CDR3 sequence is CASSSVQDVYPSPLHF. As DNA, the CDR3 is TGTGCCAGCAGTTCCGTACAGGATGTCTACCCTTCACCCCTCCACTTT.

This chain links TRBV7-8 with TRBJ2-7; 7 nucleotides match TRBD1. The CDR3 runs 14 residues. The V gene end was trimmed by 2 bases and the J gene end by 2 bases; junction bases not matched to a gene: 3. Germline CDR1 and CDR2: SGHVS and FQNEAQ. In nucleotides, the CDR3 is TGTGCCAGCAGCTTATTTCAGGGGGCCTACGAGCAGTACTTC. Translated, it gives CASSLFQGAYEQYF.

The chain uses TRBV28 and TRBJ2-7; D possibly corresponds to TRBD2 (8 bases). Trimming shortened V by 4 bases and J by 4 bases, and 17 bases separated the two germline ends. Germline CDR1 and CDR2: MDHEN and SYDVKM. The CDR3 has 15 amino acids. CDR3 residues: CASSSREGALYEQYF. The DNA of the CDR3 is TGTGCCAGCAGTTCCCGGGAGGGGGCCTTGTACGAGCAGTACTTC.

The chain carries TRBV29-1 and TRBJ2-5; 12 bases line up with TRBD2. Germline assignment: CDR1 SQVTM and CDR2 ANQGSEA. This CDR3 contains 15 residues. V was pared by 5 bases and J by 2 bases, with 6 bases of the junction left unmatched. This CDR3 is CSVSRTSGNQETQYF. Here the CDR3 DNA reads TGCAGCGTTTCCCGGACTAGCGGGAATCAAGAGACCCAGTACTTC.

The rearrangement links TRBV18 to TRBJ1-1; TRBD1 matches at 10 bases. This CDR3 region has 12 residues. V shed 3 bases, J shed 9 bases, and the junction held 1 base outside the gene matches. CDR1 is KGHSH and CDR2 is LQKENI in the germline V gene. The CDR3 protein is CASSPDRGQAFF. The CDR3 coding sequence is TGTGCCAGCTCACCTGACAGGGGGCAAGCTTTCTTT.

The chain employs TRBV27 and TRBJ2-7; 10 positions agree with TRBD1. The J segment lost 7 bases and the V segment lost 3 bases, leaving 12 bases of the junction unmatched. The CDR3 spans 16 residues. The V gene's germline CDR1 is MNHEY and CDR2 SMNVEV (reference sequence). CDR3 coding DNA: TGTGCCAGCAGTTTCTTTGCCGGGACAGGGGTGGGTGAGCAGTACTTC. Its translation: CASSFFAGTGVGEQYF.

V usage is TRBV12-3 or TRBV12-4 and J usage is TRBJ2-1, with D hard to call. This CDR3 is built from 13 residues. V shed 7 bases and J shed 10 bases, with 17 bases lying between them. The CDR3 DNA reads TGTGCCAGCAAAGATAGGAGCTTGTCGGAGCAGTTCTTC. Translating gives CASKDRSLSEQFF.

The V gene is TRBV4-2, the J gene TRBJ2-5, with D maybe TRBD2 (6 bases). The CDR3 sequence is 15 residues long. Trimming left V 0 bases short and J 3 bases short, with 11 bases between. CDR1 LGHNA and CDR2 YNFKEQ come from the germline V gene. The CDR3 DNA follows: TGTGCCAGCAGCCAAGACGGGAGACTAGAAGAGACCCAGTACTTC. It translates to CASSQDGRLEETQYF.

This chain uses TRBV2 with TRBJ2-1; TRBD2 agrees at 8 bases. V trimming: 3 bases; J trimming: 8 bases; junction bases outside the gene matches: 9. This CDR3 spans 15 amino acids. Germline V gives CDR1 SNHLY, CDR2 FYNNEI. The CDR3 DNA is TGTGCCAGCAGTGATCAGGGACTAGAAGTGGATGAGCAGTTCTTC. This codes for CASSDQGLEVDEQFF.

This rearrangement joins TRBV3-1 (or the pseudogene TRBV3-2) to TRBJ2-7; D possibly corresponds to TRBD1 (5 bases). Germline V lookup: CDR1 LGHDT, CDR2 YNNKEL (reference sequence). The CDR3 spans 13 residues. V lost 0 bases, J lost 9 bases, and 12 bases lay in between. The CDR3 DNA reads TGTGCCAGCAGCCAAGATACCGGAAGGGGGCAGTACTTC. Translation gives CASSQDTGRGQYF.